This TCR beta chain came from a study of T-cell memory formation after mild COVID-19 (dated by TCRdb to the early 2020s). In the study overall: TCR sequence clusters from the two donors were found to be largely donor specific. In a couple of donors, T-cell clones that expanded and contracted after mild COVID-19 were followed by sequencing TCRalpha and TCRbeta repertoires longitudinally. Two young, previously healthy adult volunteers, one female and one male, were included in the cohort.

Broad study findings and their caveats: Contracting CD4+ clones were found mainly in CM and EM memory subsets, while CD8+ clones were enriched in EMRA. Clones contracting from day 15 to 85 had balanced CD4/CD8 phenotypes, while a second wave expanding from day 15 to 37 was biased towards CD4+. SARS-CoV-2 specificity of the second-wave clones peaking on day 37 was not confirmed. Some responding clones were detected in pre-infection memory, which suggested that pre-existing cross-reactive memory T cells had joined the SARS-CoV-2 response. Only two mild cases were covered by the study, and larger cohorts that include severe cases with pre-infection samples were considered necessary.

Sequenced on an Illumina NovaSeq 6000. Using 5'RACE with constant-segment primers, TCRalpha and TCRbeta cDNA libraries were constructed, with sample barcodes and unique molecular identifiers added in the process. Trizol reagent was used to extract RNA from every sample. Libraries were amplified in two PCR steps, with a second sample barcode and Illumina TruSeq adapters added in the second step. Libraries were sequenced on an Illumina NovaSeq with 2 x 150 bp paired-end reads. From the authors' description of their analysis: The reads were demultiplexed and collapsed into UMI-guided consensus sequences using migec v1.2.7. Using mixcr v2.1.11, UMI consensuses were aligned to TRA and TRB V and J templates and then assembled into clonotypes. Expanded or contracted clonotypes were those called significant by both edgeR and NoisET, with noise models trained on biological replicates. For edgeR calls, a false discovery rate-adjusted p below 0.01 and a log2 fold-change threshold of 1 were applied. As an exploratory analysis of dynamics, PCA with hierarchical clustering was applied to max-normalized trajectories of the 1000 most abundant clonotypes. The CD4 or CD8 phenotype of responding clones was assigned using the separately sequenced CD4+ and CD8+ repertoires. TCRdb trimmed public reads at Q25 via fastp, called clones via MiXCR and kept in-frame beta chains. Rows with a matching CDR3 protein are joined into one entry that keeps the most common DNA and genes. The V and J calls come from TCRdb's annotation, not from the publication. The sample includes 250,000 to 350,000 distinct CDR3 sequences, with around 15% observed a single time. Roughly 24% of the sample comes from the top ten.

Comments on this clonotype: This clone's antigen is unknown. Nothing much larger sits one base from this clone, and base qualities are not available.

V is pruned by 5 bases and J by 0 bases, leaving 6 bases of the junction without a gene match. From the cysteine through the phenylalanine, the CDR3 covers 15 amino acids. Here the CDR3 DNA is all that survives: 45 bases in frame from base 1. CDR1 and CDR2 are read off the germline V gene (reference sequence) as SEHNR and FQNEAQ. Ficoll-Paque density gradient centrifugation was the method used to isolate PBMCs. The chain couples TRBV7-9 to TRBJ1-1, with TRBD1 identical over 7 junction bases. The sequencing input was PBMCs or a T cell subset sorted from them (not recorded which). The TCR originated in a man between 18 and 29 years old who had mild COVID-19 (a few samples of this study predate the infection). The sample titles of this study are shuffled in the database, so cell type and time point are left out; the donor was told from shared clones. The CDR3 reads as follows: CASSPGQPLNTEAFF. At the DNA level, the sequence is TGTGCCAGCAGCCCGGGACAGCCCTTGAACACTGAAGCTTTCTTT.